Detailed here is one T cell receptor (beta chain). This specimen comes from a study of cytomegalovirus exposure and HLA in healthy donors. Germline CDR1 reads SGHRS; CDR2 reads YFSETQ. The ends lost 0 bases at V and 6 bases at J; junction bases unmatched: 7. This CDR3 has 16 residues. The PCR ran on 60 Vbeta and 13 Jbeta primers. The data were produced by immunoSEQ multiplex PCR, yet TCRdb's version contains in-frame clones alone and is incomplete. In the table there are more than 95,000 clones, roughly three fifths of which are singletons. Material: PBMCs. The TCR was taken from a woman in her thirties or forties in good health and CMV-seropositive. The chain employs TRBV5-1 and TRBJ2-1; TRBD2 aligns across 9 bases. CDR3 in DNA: TGCGCCAGCAGCTTGGTGGTGACTAGCGGATTCAATGAGCAGTTCTTC. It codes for CASSLVVTSGFNEQFF.